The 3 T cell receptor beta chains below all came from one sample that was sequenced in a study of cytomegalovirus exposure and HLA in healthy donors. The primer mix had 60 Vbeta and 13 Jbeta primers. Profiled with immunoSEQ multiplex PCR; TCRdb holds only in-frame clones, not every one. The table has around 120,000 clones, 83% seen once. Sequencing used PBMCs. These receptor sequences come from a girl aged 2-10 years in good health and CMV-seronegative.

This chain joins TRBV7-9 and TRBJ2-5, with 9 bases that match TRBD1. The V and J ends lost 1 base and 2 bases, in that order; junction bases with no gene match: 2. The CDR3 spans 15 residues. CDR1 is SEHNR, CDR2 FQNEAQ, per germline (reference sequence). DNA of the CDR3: TGTGCCAGCAGCTTAGGGGACAGGGTTCAAGAGACCCAGTACTTC. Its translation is CASSLGDRVQETQYF. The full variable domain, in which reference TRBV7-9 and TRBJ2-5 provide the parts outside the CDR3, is DTGVSQNPRHKITKRGQNVTFRCDPISEHNRLYWYRQTLGQGPEFLTYFQNEAQLEKSRLLSDRFSAERPKGSFSTLEIQRTEQGDSAMYLCASSLGDRVQETQYFGPGTRLLVL.

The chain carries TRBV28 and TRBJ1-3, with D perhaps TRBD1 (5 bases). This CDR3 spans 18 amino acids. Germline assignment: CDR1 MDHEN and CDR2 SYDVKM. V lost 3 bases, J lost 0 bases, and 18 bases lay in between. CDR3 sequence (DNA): TGTGCCAGCAGTTTTTACAGGAGGGGATCTCCCTCTGGAAACACCATATATTTT. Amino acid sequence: CASSFYRRGSPSGNTIYF.

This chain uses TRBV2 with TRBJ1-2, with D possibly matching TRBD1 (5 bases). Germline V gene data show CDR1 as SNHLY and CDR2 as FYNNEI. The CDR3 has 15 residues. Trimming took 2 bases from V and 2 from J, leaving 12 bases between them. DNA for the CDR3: TGTGCCAGCAGTGAACGGCAGGGCGACAACTATGGCTACACCTTC. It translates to CASSERQGDNYGYTF.